A selection of T cell receptor beta chains follows, all from one sample in a study of T cell responses to AZD1222 COVID-19 vaccine. Some clones are missing from TCRdb's copy, which holds only in-frame ones; the method was immunoSEQ multiplex PCR. The data show 150,000 to 200,000 clones, about 91% seen once. This material consisted of peripheral blood, taken on day 0 of AZD1222 vaccination. These TCRs come from an adult in good health. The CDR3 runs from the conserved cysteine through the conserved F or W. The D gene is left open where the match is weak. Some rows mark clone size as missing; the rest say once, few, many or name a class of expanded clone.

V	D	J	size	length	DNA	CDR3
TRBV28	-	TRBJ2-1	-	13	TGTGCCAGCAGTGCTATGGGACCCAATGAGCAGTTCTTC	CASSAMGPNEQFF
TRBV28	-	TRBJ2-5	-	13	TGTGCCAGCAGTTTAGGGGGCGGGGAGACCCAGTACTTC	CASSLGGGETQYF
TRBV10-3	-	TRBJ1-1	-	14	TGTGCCATCAGAAGGACAGCCATGAACACTGAAGCTTTCTTT	CAIRRTAMNTEAFF
TRBV6-1	TRBD1	TRBJ1-5	few	17	TGTGCCAGCAGTGAAGCTGCAGGGGGGATTGGCAATCAGCCCCAGCATTTT	CASSEAAGGIGNQPQHF
TRBV11-2	-	TRBJ1-6	once	15	TGTGCCAGCAGCTTAGAGGGTCCCACGATTTCACCCCTCCACTTT	CASSLEGPTISPLHF
TRBV13	TRBD2	TRBJ2-7	-	14	TGTGCCAGCAGCTCCCGGGCTAGCGGTTACGAGCAGTACTTC	CASSSRASGYEQYF
TRBV27	TRBD1	TRBJ2-2	once	16	TGTGCCAGCAGTTTATGGACAGGGGGAAACACCGGGGAGCTGTTTTTT	CASSLWTGGNTGELFF
TRBV6-5	TRBD2	TRBJ2-7	-	15	TGTGCCAGCAGGGGTCCGACTAGCGGATTCTACGAGCAGTACTTC	CASRGPTSGFYEQYF
TRBV29-1	TRBD1	TRBJ2-1	-	14	TGCAGCGGGCGGGACAGGGGGACTTACAATGAGCAGTTCTTC	CSGRDRGTYNEQFF
TRBV5-1	TRBD2	TRBJ2-5	-	13	TGCGCCAGCACCCTAGCGGGAGTGGAGACCCAGTACTTC	CASTLAGVETQYF
TRBV7-6	-	TRBJ2-5	-	16	TGTGCCAGCAGGTCGAGGATGGTGGAAGGACAAGAGACCCAGTACTTC	CASRSRMVEGQETQYF
TRBV5-1	-	TRBJ2-1	-	12	TGCGCCAGCAGCTTGGGAGTTTCTGAGCAGTTCTTC	CASSLGVSEQFF
TRBV5-1	-	TRBJ1-5	-	15	TGCGCCAGCAGCTTGGAGGGGGACAGCAATCAGCCCCAGCATTTT	CASSLEGDSNQPQHF
TRBV28	-	TRBJ2-1	-	11	TGTGCCAGCAGGGGGGGGCATGAGCAGTTCTTC	CASRGGHEQFF
TRBV6-5	-	TRBJ2-1	-	15	TGTGCCAGCAGTTACAGTTCGGAGTCCAGCAATGAGCAGTTCTTC	CASSYSSESSNEQFF
TRBV7-9	-	TRBJ1-3	-	19	TGTGCCAGCAGCTTAGAATGGGGCGGGTCCCCAGGCACCCTTAACACCATATATTTT	CASSLEWGGSPGTLNTIYF
TRBV18	-	TRBJ1-5	few	13	TGTGCCAGCTCACCAGGGAGGGAGCAGCCCCAGCATTTT	CASSPGREQPQHF
TRBV15	-	TRBJ2-2	-	15	TGTGCCACCAGCAGAGGGGGCTTCCAGGCCGGGGAGCTGTTTTTT	CATSRGGFQAGELFF
TRBV28	-	TRBJ2-1	-	14	TGTGCCAGCAGTTCATCCCCCCACGTAGGTGAGCAGTTCTTC	CASSSSPHVGEQFF
TRBV7-2	-	TRBJ2-2	-	15	TGTGCCAGCAGTTACGCCAGACAGAACACCGGGGAGCTGTTTTTT	CASSYARQNTGELFF
TRBV7-9	-	TRBJ2-5	-	16	TGTGCCAGCAGCCCCAGGGGAGGGACTCCTCAAGAGACCCAGTACTTC	CASSPRGGTPQETQYF
TRBV4-3	-	TRBJ2-1	-	15	TGCGCCAGCAGTCTAAGCCCATTCTCCTACAATGAGCAGTTCTTC	CASSLSPFSYNEQFF
TRBV2	-	TRBJ1-5	-	15	TGTGCCAGCAGTGATTATCGTGGGGCAAGTCAGCCCCAGCATTTT	CASSDYRGASQPQHF
TRBV19	-	TRBJ1-4	-	17	TGTGCCAGTAGTAACGAGGCCAGGGCAGCAACTAATGAAAAACTGTTTTTT	CASSNEARAATNEKLFF
TRBV5-1	TRBD2	TRBJ2-1	-	18	TGCGCCAGCAGCCCGACCCCTCCCAGCGGGAGGTCCTACAATGAGCAGTTCTTC	CASSPTPPSGRSYNEQFF
TRBV21-1	-	TRBJ1-1	-	11	TGTGCCAGCAGCAGGGGGCCCGGAGCTTTCTTT	CASSRGPGAFF
TRBV19	-	TRBJ2-7	-	13	TGTGCCAGTAGTCCGCACAGAGCCTACGAGCAGTACTTC	CASSPHRAYEQYF
TRBV25-1	TRBD2	TRBJ2-5	-	16	TGTGCCAGCAGTGGTGTCCCGGGACTGGGAGGGGAGACCCAGTACTTC	CASSGVPGLGGETQYF
TRBV5-1	TRBD2	TRBJ2-7	-	16	TGCGCCAGCAGCTTGGGACTAGCGGCAATTACCTACGAGCAGTACTTC	CASSLGLAAITYEQYF
TRBV6-5	-	TRBJ2-6	-	15	TGTGCCAGCAGCCTGACCGTCTCTGGGGCCAACGTCCTGACTTTC	CASSLTVSGANVLTF
TRBV28	-	TRBJ1-2	-	14	TGTGCCAGCAGCAATCGGGCCAGCCCCTCCGGCTACACCTTC	CASSNRASPSGYTF
TRBV6-2/TRBV6-3	-	TRBJ1-1	-	14	TGTGCCAGCAGCCCCCACTCCCAGATCACTGAAGCTTTCTTT	CASSPHSQITEAFF
TRBV4-3	-	TRBJ1-2	-	17	TGCGCCAGCAGCCAAGATTATTTTGAGGAGAGAAACTATGGCTACACCTTC	CASSQDYFEERNYGYTF
TRBV11-3	TRBD2	TRBJ2-5	-	17	TGTGCCAGCAGCTTAGATTTAGGAGCGGGAGGGAGAGAGACCCAGTACTTC	CASSLDLGAGGRETQYF
TRBV18	-	TRBJ1-2	few	13	TGTGCCAGCTCACCGAGCCAGGACTATGGCTACACCTTC	CASSPSQDYGYTF
TRBV7-2	-	TRBJ2-4	-	14	TGTGCCAGCAGCCGCGGGGGCGACGTCTACATTCAGTACTTC	CASSRGGDVYIQYF